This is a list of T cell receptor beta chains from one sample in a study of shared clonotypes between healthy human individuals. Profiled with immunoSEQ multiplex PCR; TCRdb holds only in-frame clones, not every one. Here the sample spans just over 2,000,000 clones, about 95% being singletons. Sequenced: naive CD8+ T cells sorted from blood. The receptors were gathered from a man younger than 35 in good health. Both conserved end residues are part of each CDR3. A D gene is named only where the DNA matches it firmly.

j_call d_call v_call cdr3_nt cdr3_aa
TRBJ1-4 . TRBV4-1 TGCGCCAGCAGCCAAGTATCGGGGCTTGAAAAACTGTTTTTT CASSQVSGLEKLFF
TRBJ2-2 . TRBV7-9 TGTGCCAGCAGCCGGTACGGTCCGGAGGCCGGGGAGCTGTTTTTT CASSRYGPEAGELFF
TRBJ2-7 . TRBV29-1 TGCAGCGTTGTACGAGGGGGGTACGAGCAGTACTTC CSVVRGGYEQYF
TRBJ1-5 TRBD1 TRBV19 TGTGCCAGCAATACTAAAACAGGGGCGGTTCAGCCCCAGCATTTT CASNTKTGAVQPQHF
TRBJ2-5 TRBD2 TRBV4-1 TGCGCCAGCAGCCAAGATCCACTAGCGGGAGGAGAGACCCAGTACTTC CASSQDPLAGGETQYF
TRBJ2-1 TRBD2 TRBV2 TGTGCCAGCAGTGAAGCGGTTAGCGGGGGCTACAATGAGCAGTTCTTC CASSEAVSGGYNEQFF
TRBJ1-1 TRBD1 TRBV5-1 TGCGCCAGCAGCTTGGTAGGGACAGGGGGCATGGGATGGCAAGGCACTGAAGCTTTCTTT CASSLVGTGGMGWQGTEAFF
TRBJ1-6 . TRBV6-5 TGTGCCAGCAGCGACGGAACCAATTCACCCCTCCACTTT CASSDGTNSPLHF
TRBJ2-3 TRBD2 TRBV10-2 TGCGCCAGCAGTGAGTCGGATGGAGCGGGAAGCACAGATACGCAGTATTTT CASSESDGAGSTDTQYF
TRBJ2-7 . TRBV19 TGTGCCAGTAGACATCCAAACTCTTACGAGCAGTACTTC CASRHPNSYEQYF